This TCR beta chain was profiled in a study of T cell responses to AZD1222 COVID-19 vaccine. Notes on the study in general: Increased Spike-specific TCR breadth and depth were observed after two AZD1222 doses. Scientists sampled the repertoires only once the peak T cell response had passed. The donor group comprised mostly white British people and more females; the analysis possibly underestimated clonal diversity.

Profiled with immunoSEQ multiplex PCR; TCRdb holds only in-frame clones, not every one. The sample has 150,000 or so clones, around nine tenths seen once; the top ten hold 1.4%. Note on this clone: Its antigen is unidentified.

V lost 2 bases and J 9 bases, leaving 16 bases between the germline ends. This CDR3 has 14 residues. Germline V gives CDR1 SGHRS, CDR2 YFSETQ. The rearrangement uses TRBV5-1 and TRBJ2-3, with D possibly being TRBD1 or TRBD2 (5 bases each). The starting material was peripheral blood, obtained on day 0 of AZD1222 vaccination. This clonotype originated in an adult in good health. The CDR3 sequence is CASSFMDRGATQYF. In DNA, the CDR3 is TGCGCCAGCAGCTTTATGGATCGGGGCGCCACGCAGTATTTT. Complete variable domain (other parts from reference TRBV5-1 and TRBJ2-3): KAGVTQTPRYLIKTRGQQVTLSCSPISGHRSVSWYQQTPGQGLQFLFEYFSETQRNKGNFPGRFSGRQFSNSRSEMNVSTLELGDSALYLCASSFMDRGATQYFGPGTRLTVL.